These 23 T cell receptor beta chains came from one sample sequenced in a study of shared clonotypes between healthy human individuals. Libraries were prepared by immunoSEQ multiplex PCR; TCRdb keeps only in-frame clonotypes and omits some of them. The table has around 2,000,000 clones, approximately 95% seen once. Cells designated naive CD8 were CD45RO-negative and were positively selected for CCR7, with terminally differentiated effector memory CD45RA+ cells excluded. The material sequenced was naive CD8+ T cells sorted from blood. These receptors came from a man aged 18-30 years in good health.

The chain is built from TRBV10-3 and TRBJ2-5; D may be TRBD1 (6 bases). With 8 bases removed from V and 5 bases from J, the gap between germline ends came to 21 bases. The CDR3 totals 15 residues. Germline CDR1 and CDR2: ENHRY and SYGVKD. The chain's CDR3 is CAISRWDTGEETQYF. The CDR3 region has the DNA TGTGCCATCTCCCGCTGGGACACCGGGGAGGAGACCCAGTACTTC.

The chain couples TRBV5-1 to TRBJ2-7, with 10 bases identical to TRBD2. J lost 3 bases, V lost 4 bases, and 7 bases had no gene match. The CDR3 has 15 amino acids. Germline-derived CDR1 and CDR2 are SGHRS and YFSETQ. CDR3 region: CASSLASGSLYEQYF. As DNA, the CDR3 is TGCGCCAGCAGCCTGGCTAGCGGGAGCCTCTACGAGCAGTACTTC.

This sequence joins TRBV9 and TRBJ2-2; D call uncertain. Trimming removed 7 bases at V and 6 bases at J, with 13 bases between. Germline V lookup: CDR1 SGDLS, CDR2 YYNGEE. This CDR3 has 13 residues. The CDR3 DNA reads TGTGCCAGCGGATACGTGGACCCCGGGGAGCTGTTTTTT. Translated, it gives CASGYVDPGELFF.

The chain uses TRBV5-6 and TRBJ1-1, with D uncertain. This CDR3 has 12 residues. V lost 0 bases and J lost 7, with 7 bases in between. Germline CDR1 is SGHDT and CDR2 is YYEEEE. The CDR3 DNA sequence: TGTGCCAGCAGCTTGGGTTCGATTGAAGCTTTCTTT. Encoded protein: CASSLGSIEAFF.

The CDR3 is CASSFGQGGPEAFF. The CDR3 DNA reads TGTGCCAGCAGTTTCGGGCAGGGGGGTCCTGAAGCTTTCTTT. J is TRBJ1-1 and V is TRBV27; 7 bases are shared with TRBD1. There are 14 residues in the CDR3. Germline V gene sequence: CDR1 MNHEY, CDR2 SMNVEV (reference sequence). The trim removed 3 bases at V and 6 bases at J, leaving 7 bases unmatched.

The CDR3 loop is CASSEGGNTGELFF. The CDR3, as DNA: TGCGCCAGCAGTGAGGGGGGAAACACCGGGGAGCTGTTTTTT. This chain joins TRBV10-2 and TRBJ2-2; D tentatively reads TRBD1 or TRBD2 (5 bases each). This CDR3 has 14 amino acids. The V end was cut by 2 bases, the J end by 2 bases, with 6 bases between. Germline CDR1 reads WSHSY; CDR2 reads SAAADI.

V usage is TRBV27 and J usage is TRBJ2-3, with a possible D match to TRBD2 (5 bases). Looked up from germline, CDR1 is MNHEY and CDR2 is SMNVEV (reference sequence). The CDR3 has 17 residues. Deletions cut 5 bases from V and 0 bases from J, with 18 bases between. CDR3 in amino acids: CASSTSAAAPSTDTQYF. CDR3 DNA sequence: TGTGCCAGCAGTACTTCAGCAGCGGCCCCTAGCACAGATACGCAGTATTTT.

V usage is TRBV6-5 and J usage is TRBJ2-2; D gene ambiguous. Germline V CDR1 and CDR2: MNHEY, SVGAGI. This CDR3 contains 14 residues. Trimming took off 0 bases at V and 8 bases at J, with 10 bases between the two ends. For the CDR3, the DNA is TGTGCCAGCAGTTACTCGGACGGTCGGGGGGAGCTGTTTTTT. The encoded protein is CASSYSDGRGELFF.

J is TRBJ1-1 and V is TRBV27, with a possible D match to TRBD1 (6 bases). V shed 7 bases and J shed 1 base, with 13 bases lying between them. CDR3 length: 14 residues. Germline-derived CDR1 and CDR2 are MNHEY and SMNVEV (reference sequence). CDR3 DNA sequence: TGTGCCAGCACCCCAACAGGGACGAACACTGAAGCTTTCTTT. Its protein product is CASTPTGTNTEAFF.

The chain has TRBV11-2 and TRBJ2-7, with 9 bases fitting TRBD1. The CDR3 consists of 15 residues. The V gene's germline CDR1 is SGHAT and CDR2 FQNNGV. V shed 5 bases, J shed 0 bases, and the junction held 5 bases outside the gene matches. The DNA of the CDR3 is TGTGCCAGCAGCGGGGACAGGGAGGCCTCCTACGAGCAGTACTTC. Translating it yields CASSGDREASYEQYF.

The V gene is TRBV30, the J gene TRBJ1-2, with D possibly matching TRBD1 (5 bases). The germline V and J ends were trimmed by 5 bases and 7 bases, with 20 bases remaining between them. Germline CDR1 and CDR2: GTSNPN and SVGIG (reference sequence). The CDR3 has 14 residues. This chain's CDR3 is CAWEVVQGPSGYTF. CDR3 coding DNA: TGTGCCTGGGAGGTAGTTCAGGGACCAAGTGGCTACACCTTC.

The chain employs TRBV28 and TRBJ2-3, with 7 bases matching TRBD1. V was pared by 3 bases and J by 1 base, with 7 bases of the junction left unmatched. Germline CDR1 MDHEN, CDR2 SYDVKM. The CDR3 is 16 residues long. CDR3 sequence: CASSFLTGAGTDTQYF. The CDR3 region has the DNA TGTGCCAGCAGTTTTCTAACAGGGGCCGGCACAGATACGCAGTATTTT.

V and J are TRBV10-2 and TRBJ2-5; 12 bases are a match to TRBD2. The germline gives CDR1 WSHSY, CDR2 SAAADI. There are 16 residues in the CDR3. The V segment lost 5 bases and the J segment 5 bases; nucleotides outside the gene matches: 9. The DNA for the CDR3 is TGCGCCAGCAGTAGCGGGACTAGCGGGCTATGGGAGACCCAGTACTTC. Translation: CASSSGTSGLWETQYF.

CDR3 in amino acids: CASSLDDYSNQPQHF. In DNA, the CDR3 is TGTGCCAGCAGTTTGGATGATTATAGCAATCAGCCCCAGCATTTT. This chain connects TRBV28 to TRBJ1-5; D gene unclear. V lost 3 bases, J lost 0 bases, and 9 bases lay in between. This CDR3 contains 15 residues. The germline CDR1 and CDR2 sequences are MDHEN and SYDVKM.

This chain links TRBV29-1 with TRBJ1-4; no reliable D call. Germline assignment: CDR1 SQVTM and CDR2 ANQGSEA. The CDR3 is made up of 12 amino acids. Trimming cost V 6 bases and J 6 bases, with 11 bases left between them. The CDR3 sequence is CSVTDEDEKLFF. The CDR3 coding sequence is TGCAGCGTAACAGACGAGGATGAAAAACTGTTTTTT.

The V and J genes are TRBV6-4 and TRBJ2-1, with TRBD1 matching over 7 bases. The V and J ends lost 6 bases and 3 bases, in that order; junction bases with no gene match: 5. This CDR3 spans 14 amino acids. In germline, CDR1 is MRHNA, CDR2 SNTAGT. CDR3 nucleotide sequence: TGTGCCAGCAGGCGGACAGGATTCTACAATGAGCAGTTCTTC. Its protein is CASRRTGFYNEQFF.

The chain carries TRBV13 and TRBJ2-1, with D perhaps assigned TRBD1 or TRBD2 (5 bases each). CDR3 length equals 16 residues. The V gene's germline CDR1 is PRHDT and CDR2 FYEKMQ (reference sequence). Trimming removed 1 base from V and 7 bases from J, with 17 bases in between. CDR3 amino acids: CASSLALGPVLNEQFF. CDR3 DNA: TGTGCCAGCAGCTTAGCGCTGGGACCGGTTTTGAATGAGCAGTTCTTC. Based on the CDR3 plus reference TRBV13 and TRBJ2-1, the full variable domain is AAGVIQSPRHLIKEKRETATLKCYPIPRHDTVYWYQQGPGQDPQFLISFYEKMQSDKGSIPDRFSAQQFSDYHSELNMSSLELGDSALYFCASSLALGPVLNEQFFGPGTRLTVL.

This chain connects TRBV27 to TRBJ1-5; unclear D gene. The CDR3 contains 14 residues. V lost 5 bases, J lost 4 bases, and 12 bases lay in between. Germline lookup yields CDR1 MNHEY and CDR2 SMNVEV (reference sequence). CDR3 nucleotides: TGTGCCAGCAGTGCCTCAGGTGAAAATCAGCCCCAGCATTTT. It specifies CASSASGENQPQHF.

The rearrangement uses TRBV19 and TRBJ2-1; D is uncertain. From germline, CDR1 is LNHDA and CDR2 SQIVND (reference sequence). V lost 5 bases and J lost 5, with 7 bases in between. The CDR3 extends over 12 amino acids. In DNA form, the CDR3 reads TGTGCCAGTAGTGTGACGGACAATGAGCAGTTCTTC. It translates to CASSVTDNEQFF. The complete variable domain, with remaining parts taken from reference TRBV19 and TRBJ2-1, reads DGGITQSPKYLFRKEGQNVTLSCEQNLNHDAMYWYRQDPGQGLRLIYYSQIVNDFQKGDIAEGYSVSREKKESFPLTVTSAQKNPTAFYLCASSVTDNEQFFGPGTRLTVL.

V is TRBV5-4 and J is TRBJ1-1; a weak D match, TRBD1 (6 bases). Germline V gives CDR1 SGHNT, CDR2 YYREEE (reference sequence). With 4 bases removed from V and 3 bases from J, the gap between germline ends came to 16 bases. The CDR3 consists of 15 residues. The CDR3 sequence: CASSQEQGGHTEAFF. CDR3 DNA sequence: TGTGCCAGCAGCCAGGAACAGGGTGGGCACACTGAAGCTTTCTTT.

The genes are TRBV9 and TRBJ2-1; TRBD2 matches at 12 bases. Looked up from germline, CDR1 is SGDLS and CDR2 is YYNGEE. Trimming removed 4 bases from V and 10 bases from J; junction bases left unmatched: 6. The CDR3 spans 14 residues. Written as DNA, the CDR3 is TGTGCCAGCAGCCTAGCGGGAGGGGTATGGGAGCAGTTCTTC. As protein: CASSLAGGVWEQFF.

V is TRBV10-3 and J is TRBJ1-1; a weak D match, TRBD1 (5 bases). This CDR3 is built from 15 residues. Trimming pared 3 bases from V and 3 bases from J, leaving 14 bases between. CDR1 is ENHRY and CDR2 is SYGVKD in the germline V gene. The CDR3 is CAISDPGYGDTEAFF. In nucleotides, the CDR3 is TGTGCCATCAGTGACCCAGGGTATGGGGACACTGAAGCTTTCTTT.

This rearrangement joins TRBV6-5 to TRBJ1-4; a possible D gene is TRBD1 (5 bases). The CDR3 is made up of 15 amino acids. Germline-derived CDR1 and CDR2 are MNHEY and SVGAGI. V was cut by 4 bases and J by 3 bases, with 12 bases left in between. DNA of the CDR3: TGTGCCAGCAGTTCCCTGGGACGGTCTAATGAAAAACTGTTTTTT. It translates to CASSSLGRSNEKLFF.